One and the same sample provided the 20 T cell receptor beta chains below, sequenced in a study of blood T cell repertoires in COVID-19. Sequenced by immunoSEQ multiplex PCR; TCRdb stores in-frame clones only, minus some. Of about 26,000 clones in the sample, approximately 90% were seen once. Sample: peripheral blood. These receptors came from a human donor in a cohort sampled during active COVID-19.

The chain carries TRBV27 and TRBJ1-2; TRBD1 agrees at 8 bases. Trimming at V came to 5 bases and at J to 2 bases, leaving 7 bases not matched to a gene. The germline V gene encodes CDR1 MNHEY and CDR2 SMNVEV (reference sequence). This CDR3 region has 15 residues. The CDR3 DNA is TGTGCCAGCAGTCTCCTCGGACAGGGAAACTATGGCTACACCTTC. Translating gives CASSLLGQGNYGYTF.

This chain connects TRBV18 to TRBJ1-2; D is possibly TRBD1 (5 bases). CDR1 is KGHSH, CDR2 LQKENI, per germline. V lost 3 bases to trimming and J lost 2 bases, with 22 bases between them. CDR3 size: 18 residues. CDR3 bases: TGTGCCAGCTCACCGACCCGGGGAGGGACCGAAGACAACTATGGCTACACCTTC. It translates to CASSPTRGGTEDNYGYTF.

The chain is built from TRBV5-1 and TRBJ2-3, with TRBD1 as a possible D gene (6 bases). Germline V CDR1 and CDR2: SGHRS, YFSETQ. The V end was cut by 7 bases, the J end by 1 base, with 13 bases between. CDR3 length: 14 residues. The CDR3 DNA is TGCGCCAGCTTTTTAGGGGGAGGCACAGATACGCAGTATTTT. Translation: CASFLGGGTDTQYF.

The V gene is TRBV11-3, the J gene TRBJ2-3, with 9 nucleotides matching TRBD1. This CDR3 region has 16 residues. Looked up from germline, CDR1 is SGHNT and CDR2 is YENEEA. V shed 6 bases and J 1 base; nucleotides not matched to a gene: 8. In DNA, the CDR3 is TGTGCCAGCAGTCTGACAGGGGGATGGGGCACAGATACGCAGTATTTT. It is translated as CASSLTGGWGTDTQYF.

The V call is TRBV5-1, the J call TRBJ2-2, with D possibly TRBD2 on 6 matching bases. Trimming shortened V by 1 base and J by 2 bases, and 15 bases separated the two germline ends. CDR1 is SGHRS and CDR2 is YFSETQ in the germline V gene. CDR3 length: 17 residues. The DNA for the CDR3 is TGCGCCAGCAGCTTGCTCCCCGCTAGCGATAACACCGGGGAGCTGTTTTTT. Amino acid sequence: CASSLLPASDNTGELFF.

V gene TRBV6-4 combines with J gene TRBJ2-1; the match to TRBD2 covers 14 bases. CDR1 is MRHNA and CDR2 is SNTAGT in the germline V gene. V lost 2 bases and J lost 8; bases outside the gene matches: 5. This CDR3 has 16 residues. The CDR3 is CASSDLGTSGSYEQFF. The CDR3 nucleotides are TGTGCCAGCAGTGACCTAGGGACTAGCGGGAGTTATGAGCAGTTCTTC.

This clone is a singleton in its sample. The V gene is TRBV9, the J gene TRBJ1-1; D perhaps matches TRBD1 (6 bases). V shed 0 bases and J shed 1 base, with 13 bases lying between them. This CDR3 region has 16 residues. CDR1 and CDR2 from the germline V gene are SGDLS and YYNGEE. The CDR3: CASSVAGWTENTEAFF. CDR3 nucleotide sequence: TGTGCCAGCAGCGTAGCTGGCTGGACAGAGAACACTGAAGCTTTCTTT.

The chain couples TRBV2 to TRBJ1-1, with 8 bases lining up with TRBD1. Germline V gene data show CDR1 as SNHLY and CDR2 as FYNNEI. V lost 4 bases, J lost 4 bases, and 2 bases stayed unmatched. The CDR3 contains 13 residues. Here the CDR3 DNA reads TGTGCCAGCAGTGGACAGGGGTTCACTGAAGCTTTCTTT. Translation gives CASSGQGFTEAFF.

The chain combines TRBV11-2 with TRBJ2-7; D remains unclear. CDR3 length equals 13 residues. Trimming cost V 8 bases and J 5 bases, with 16 bases left between them. The germline V gene has CDR1 SGHAT and CDR2 FQNNGV. The chain's CDR3 is CASGPWSFDEQYF. CDR3 nucleotide sequence: TGTGCCAGCGGCCCCTGGTCATTTGACGAGCAGTACTTC.

The gene calls are TRBV2 and TRBJ1-6; D unclear. The CDR3 has 13 amino acids. Between the trimmed V and J ends, which lost 7 bases and 4 bases, there was a span of 8 bases. Germline CDR1 and CDR2: SNHLY and FYNNEI. CDR3 residues: CASNAQYNSPLHF. The CDR3 coding sequence is TGTGCCAGCAACGCACAGTATAATTCACCCCTCCACTTT.

The chain links TRBV5-1 to TRBJ1-1; 7 nucleotides align to TRBD1. This CDR3 is 16 amino acids long. Germline V gives CDR1 SGHRS, CDR2 YFSETQ. The ends lost 4 bases at V and 0 bases at J; junction bases unmatched: 9. The CDR3 loop reads CASSSRDSNMNTEAFF. In DNA, the CDR3 is TGCGCCAGCAGCAGCCGGGACAGTAACATGAACACTGAAGCTTTCTTT.

The V gene is TRBV19, the J gene TRBJ1-2; 9 bases line up with TRBD1. V lost 4 bases, J lost 0 bases, and 3 bases stayed unmatched. This CDR3 is built from 15 residues. Germline V gives CDR1 LNHDA, CDR2 SQIVND (reference sequence). The CDR3, as DNA: TGTGCCAGTAGTAGGGACAGGGACGCTAACTATGGCTACACCTTC. This sequence encodes CASSRDRDANYGYTF. Drawing the rest from reference TRBV19 and TRBJ1-2, the complete variable domain is DGGITQSPKYLFRKEGQNVTLSCEQNLNHDAMYWYRQDPGQGLRLIYYSQIVNDFQKGDIAEGYSVSREKKESFPLTVTSAQKNPTAFYLCASSRDRDANYGYTFGSGTRLTVV.

V and J are TRBV5-4 and TRBJ2-7, with 8 nucleotides matching TRBD1. The CDR3 totals 14 residues. Trimming took 3 bases from V and 2 from J; bases not matched to a gene: 4. Looked up from germline, CDR1 is SGHNT and CDR2 is YYREEE (reference sequence). In DNA, the CDR3 is TGTGCCAGCAGCTCGGGACAGGCACCCTACGAGCAGTACTTC. Its translation is CASSSGQAPYEQYF.

J is TRBJ2-7 and V is TRBV7-9, with D possibly TRBD1 on 5 matching bases. The V and J ends lost 5 bases and 3 bases respectively, with 23 bases between them. Germline V gene sequence: CDR1 SEHNR, CDR2 FQNEAQ (reference sequence). This CDR3 is built from 17 residues. Here the CDR3 reads CASSGLTRGAEIYEQYF. The CDR3 DNA is TGTGCCAGCAGCGGCCTAACCCGTGGGGCCGAAATCTACGAGCAGTACTTC.

The chain couples TRBV21-1 to TRBJ2-1; the D call in the table, TRBD2, was not verified against the DNA. TRBV21-1 corresponds to a pseudogene. CDR3 size: 21 residues. The CDR3: CASSKKSPSGRPQSSYNEQFF. Written as DNA, the CDR3 is TGTGCCAGCAGCAAAAAGTCCCCTAGCGGGAGACCCCAGAGCTCCTACAATGAGCAGTTCTTC.

This sequence joins TRBV27 and TRBJ2-7, with 11 positions matching TRBD2. V shed 6 bases, J shed 2 bases, and the junction held 9 bases outside the gene matches. This CDR3 is 16 amino acids long. Germline V gene sequence: CDR1 MNHEY, CDR2 SMNVEV (reference sequence). The CDR3 nucleotides are TGTGCCAGCAGACTTACTAGCGGGGGAATAACCTACGAGCAGTACTTC. Its translation: CASRLTSGGITYEQYF.

This clone showed up just once. The rearrangement joins TRBV27 to TRBJ1-5; D unclear. This CDR3 comprises 10 residues. The V and J ends lost 8 bases and 4 bases respectively, with 3 bases between them. Per the germline V gene, CDR1 is MNHEY and CDR2 is SMNVEV (reference sequence). This chain's CDR3 is CASENQPQHF. The CDR3 bases are TGTGCCAGCGAGAATCAGCCCCAGCATTTT.

This clone was counted a few times. The genes are TRBV27 and TRBJ2-2; the match to TRBD2 covers 7 bases. Germline CDR1 and CDR2: MNHEY and SMNVEV (reference sequence). The CDR3 length is 15 residues. V lost 2 bases, J lost 6 bases, and 6 bases stayed unmatched. CDR3 DNA sequence: TGTGCCAGCAGTTTAAACGGGGGGACCCCCGGGGAGCTGTTTTTT. Amino acid sequence: CASSLNGGTPGELFF.

V usage is TRBV3-1 (or the pseudogene TRBV3-2) and J usage is TRBJ2-3, with D possibly matching TRBD2 (6 bases). The length of the CDR3 is 16 residues. Trimming pared 0 bases from V and 0 bases from J, leaving 10 bases between. Germline CDR1 reads LGHDT; CDR2 reads YNNKEL (reference sequence). The CDR3 loop is CASSQDLATSTDTQYF. CDR3 nucleotide sequence: TGTGCCAGCAGCCAAGATCTAGCGACAAGCACAGATACGCAGTATTTT.

The chain joins TRBV18 to TRBJ1-1; D unresolved. Germline values: CDR1 KGHSH, CDR2 LQKENI. The V gene lost 4 bases and the J gene lost 1 base, with 7 bases spanning the gap. CDR3 length equals 13 residues. Here the CDR3 reads CASSQAENTEAFF. Here the CDR3 DNA reads TGTGCCAGCTCACAAGCCGAGAACACTGAAGCTTTCTTT.